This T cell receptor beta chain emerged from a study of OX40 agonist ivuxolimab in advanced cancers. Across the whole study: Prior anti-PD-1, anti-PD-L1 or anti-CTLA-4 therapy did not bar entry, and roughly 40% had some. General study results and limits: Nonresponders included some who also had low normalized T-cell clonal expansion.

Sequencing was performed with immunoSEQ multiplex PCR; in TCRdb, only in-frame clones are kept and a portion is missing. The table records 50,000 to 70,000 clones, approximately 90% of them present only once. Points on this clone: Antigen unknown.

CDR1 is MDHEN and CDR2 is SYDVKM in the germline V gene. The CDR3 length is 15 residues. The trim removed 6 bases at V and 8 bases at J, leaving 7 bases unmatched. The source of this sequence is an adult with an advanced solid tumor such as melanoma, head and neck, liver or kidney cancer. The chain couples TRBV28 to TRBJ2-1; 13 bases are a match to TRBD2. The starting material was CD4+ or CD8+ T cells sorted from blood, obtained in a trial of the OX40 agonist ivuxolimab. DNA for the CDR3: TGTGCCAGCAGCCGGACTAGCGGGAGTAGGGATGAGCAGTTCTTC. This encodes CASSRTSGSRDEQFF.